This T cell receptor (beta chain) appears in the sequencing data of a study of cytomegalovirus exposure and HLA in healthy donors. Regarding the study as a whole: Later analysis suggested links between common viral pathogens and several top significant clusters. Previously analyzed data showed that most TCR beta V segments were productive at a frequency of about 87% or about 30%.

Turning to this clone: Its antigen is still unknown.

Germline trimming cut 7 bases from V and 2 bases from J; bases unmatched to any gene: 5. The CDR3 covers 16 residues. CDR1 and CDR2 from the germline V gene are SNHLY and FYNNEI. PCR primers comprised 60 Vbeta and 13 Jbeta primers. Assay used: immunoSEQ multiplex PCR; TCRdb lists only in-frame clones, some missing. This table holds about 110,000 clones, 77% found once. Input material: PBMCs. The source is a male donor in good health and CMV-seronegative. The V gene is TRBV2, the J gene TRBJ2-2; 12 bases fit TRBD2. This CDR3 reads CASTQTSGSNTGELFF. The CDR3 DNA is TGTGCCAGCACCCAGACTAGCGGGAGTAACACCGGGGAGCTGTTTTTT.